A selection of T cell receptor beta chains follows, all from one sample in a study of blood T cell repertoires in COVID-19. Here immunoSEQ multiplex PCR was the method, and the copy in TCRdb shows in-frame clones only, minus some. The data hold 160,000 or so clones, with less than 85% observed a single time. The sequencing input was peripheral blood. All receptors come from a woman aged 55-69 years with COVID-19, enrolled during active disease. CDR3s include the opening cysteine and the closing phenylalanine or tryptophan. D genes are given only for firm matches. Expanded clones get a size class; other rows say once, few or many, or leave the size out.

- | TRBJ2-7 | - | TRBV11-2 | CASSSSVLRGAYEQYF | TGTGCCAGCAGCTCCAGCGTCCTCAGGGGGGCATACGAGCAGTACTTC
- | TRBJ1-3 | once | TRBV9 | CASSVEENTIYF | TGTGCCAGCAGCGTAGAAGAGAACACCATATATTTT
TRBD1 | TRBJ2-7 | - | TRBV29-1 | CSVDVTGRRNEQYF | TGCAGCGTTGACGTGACAGGGAGAAGGAACGAGCAGTACTTC
- | TRBJ2-3 | few | TRBV11-3 | CASSFRRGDTQYF | TGTGCCAGCAGCTTTAGGCGGGGAGATACGCAGTATTTT
TRBD1 | TRBJ1-4 | few | TRBV2 | CASTEGQGNEKLFF | TGTGCCAGCACCGAAGGACAGGGCAATGAAAAACTGTTTTTT
- | TRBJ1-3 | few | TRBV3-1/TRBV3-2 | CASSQEPGTGLFSGNTIYF | TGTGCCAGCAGCCAAGAGCCAGGAACCGGCTTATTCTCTGGAAACACCATATATTTT
TRBD1 | TRBJ1-1 | - | TRBV18 | CASSPIPGQDTEAFF | TGTGCCAGCTCACCGATACCGGGACAGGACACTGAAGCTTTCTTT
TRBD2 | TRBJ2-7 | once | TRBV5-4 | CASSLGGGTHEQYF | TGTGCCAGCAGCTTGGGGGGGGGAACCCACGAGCAGTACTTC
TRBD1 | TRBJ2-5 | - | TRBV24-1 | CATSDPRGRETQYF | TGTGCCACCAGTGATCCGAGGGGGCGGGAGACCCAGTACTTC
- | TRBJ2-7 | - | TRBV2 | CASRPSSYEQYF | TGTGCCAGCAGGCCTAGCTCCTACGAGCAGTACTTC
TRBD1 | TRBJ1-2 | - | TRBV11-1 | CASSLDRIYGYTF | TGTGCCAGCAGCTTGGACAGGATTTATGGCTACACCTTC
TRBD1 | TRBJ1-2 | - | TRBV18 | CASSPGTGLYGYTF | TGTGCCAGCTCACCTGGGACAGGACTATATGGCTACACCTTC
TRBD1 | TRBJ2-7 | - | TRBV28 | CASSFTGDIFYEQYF | TGTGCCAGCAGTTTTACAGGGGACATATTCTACGAGCAGTACTTC
- | TRBJ1-1 | - | TRBV7-9 | CASRDTRQNTEAFF | TGTGCCAGCAGAGACACCCGACAGAACACTGAAGCTTTCTTT
- | TRBJ2-1 | - | TRBV6-5 | CASSYSAGPPYNEQFF | TGTGCCAGCAGTTACTCCGCGGGGCCTCCCTACAATGAGCAGTTCTTC
TRBD2 | TRBJ2-5 | - | TRBV5-1 | CASSTGLAGQETQYF | TGCGCCAGCAGCACGGGACTAGCGGGGCAAGAGACCCAGTACTTC
TRBD2 | TRBJ2-7 | - | TRBV7-2 | CASSLPTFSGRRNEQYF | TGTGCCAGCAGCTTACCCACCTTTAGCGGGAGACGAAACGAGCAGTACTTC
- | TRBJ2-7 | - | TRBV7-8 | CASSLARGYGEDEYF | TGTGCCAGCAGCTTAGCGCGAGGCTATGGGGAGGACGAGTACTTC
- | TRBJ1-6 | - | TRBV11-3 | CASSLAGWVHNSPLHF | TGTGCCAGCAGCTTAGCGGGGTGGGTGCATAATTCACCCCTCCACTTT
TRBD2 | TRBJ2-5 | - | TRBV5-1 | CASRPSGGEETQYF | TGCGCCAGCCGACCTAGCGGGGGGGAAGAGACCCAGTACTTC
TRBD1 | TRBJ1-4 | - | TRBV6-5 | CASSYNGQGQEKLFF | TGTGCCAGCAGTTACAACGGACAGGGCCAAGAAAAACTGTTTTTT
TRBD2 | TRBJ2-5 | - | TRBV19 | CASSPVPAGAQETQYF | TGTGCCAGTAGTCCGGTCCCAGCGGGGGCCCAAGAGACCCAGTACTTC
TRBD2 | TRBJ2-2 | - | TRBV3-1/TRBV3-2 | CASSRRLAGDDTGELFF | TGTGCCAGCAGCCGCCGACTAGCGGGAGATGACACCGGGGAGCTGTTTTTT
- | TRBJ1-2 | - | TRBV5-1 | CASSSGTLTVGYTF | TGCGCCAGCAGCTCCGGGACACTGACTGTGGGCTACACCTTC
- | TRBJ2-5 | - | TRBV7-8 | CASSQRANIQETQYF | TGTGCCAGCAGCCAGAGGGCGAACATACAAGAGACCCAGTACTTC
TRBD1 | TRBJ2-7 | - | TRBV9 | CASSVGQGQNYEQYF | TGTGCCAGCAGCGTAGGACAGGGCCAAAACTACGAGCAGTACTTC
- | TRBJ1-4 | - | TRBV28 | CASSLRSSGGEKLFF | TGTGCCAGCAGTTTAAGGTCCTCAGGAGGTGAAAAACTGTTTTTT
- | TRBJ2-5 | - | TRBV28 | CASTSQAERETQYF | TGTGCCAGCACCAGCCAGGCAGAACGGGAGACCCAGTACTTC
TRBD1 | TRBJ2-5 | - | TRBV9 | CASSVGQGKETQYF | TGTGCCAGCAGCGTTGGACAGGGGAAAGAGACCCAGTACTTC
- | TRBJ1-2 | - | TRBV20-1 | CSAPGAYGYTF | TGCAGTGCCCCAGGGGCCTATGGCTACACCTTC
- | TRBJ1-1 | - | TRBV3-1/TRBV3-2 | CASSQSDRLMNTEAFF | TGTGCCAGCAGCCAAAGCGACAGACTCATGAACACTGAAGCTTTCTTT
TRBD1 | TRBJ1-2 | - | TRBV20-1 | CSAQGGNGYTF | TGCAGTGCCCAAGGGGGCAATGGCTACACCTTC
- | TRBJ2-3 | - | TRBV20-1 | CSAQKFDTQYF | TGCAGTGCCCAGAAGTTTGATACGCAGTATTTT
TRBD1 | TRBJ1-5 | few | TRBV27 | CASSTTGTGNQPQHF | TGTGCCAGCAGTACCACCGGGACAGGCAATCAGCCCCAGCATTTT
TRBD2 | TRBJ2-7 | - | TRBV27 | CASSSGTSGEGKQYF | TGTGCCAGCAGTTCAGGGACTAGCGGCGAAGGGAAGCAGTACTTC
TRBD1 | TRBJ2-1 | once | TRBV6-4 | CASSEGTGEYNEQFF | TGTGCCAGCAGTGAGGGGACAGGGGAGTACAATGAGCAGTTCTTC
TRBD1 | TRBJ2-3 | - | TRBV19 | CASSIRQGTTQYF | TGTGCCAGTAGTATCCGACAGGGTACAACGCAGTATTTT
- | TRBJ2-5 | - | TRBV9 | CASSPVGGHQETQYF | TGTGCCAGCAGCCCCGTAGGGGGACACCAAGAGACCCAGTACTTC
TRBD2 | TRBJ2-5 | - | TRBV27 | CASSLLLAGGPGETQYF | TGTGCCAGCAGTTTATTGCTAGCGGGAGGGCCGGGGGAGACCCAGTACTTC
- | TRBJ1-2 | - | TRBV9 | CASSPSGGRNYGYTF | TGTGCCAGCAGCCCCTCCGGTGGGAGGAACTATGGCTACACCTTC
TRBD2 | TRBJ2-2 | - | TRBV27 | CASSLLVAGGPNTGELFF | TGTGCCAGCAGTTTATTGGTAGCGGGGGGCCCGAACACCGGGGAGCTGTTTTTT
- | TRBJ2-3 | few | TRBV7-2 | CASSLQGTISTDTQYF | TGTGCCAGCAGCCTCCAGGGGACTATATCCACAGATACGCAGTATTTT
- | TRBJ1-2 | - | TRBV6-5 | CASSFQRQPYGYTF | TGTGCCAGCAGCTTCCAGAGACAGCCCTATGGCTACACCTTC
- | TRBJ2-1 | - | TRBV6-1 | CASSEKGGHYNEQFF | TGTGCCAGCAGTGAAAAGGGGGGGCACTACAATGAGCAGTTCTTC
TRBD1 | TRBJ2-1 | - | TRBV5-1 | CASSPWTGGGNEQFF | TGCGCCAGCAGCCCCTGGACAGGGGGCGGGAATGAGCAGTTCTTC
TRBD1 | TRBJ1-5 | - | TRBV10-2 | CASSAQGGDRGRQPQHF | TGCGCCAGCAGCGCCCAGGGAGGGGACAGGGGGAGACAGCCCCAGCATTTT
TRBD1 | TRBJ1-2 | many | TRBV5-4 | CASSLVGQPRHGYTF | TGTGCCAGCAGCTTGGTGGGACAGCCAAGGCACGGCTACACCTTC
TRBD1 | TRBJ1-6 | once | TRBV6-1 | CASSEAWTGNSPLHF | TGTGCCAGCAGTGAAGCCTGGACAGGGAATTCACCCCTCCACTTT
- | TRBJ2-2 | - | TRBV7-3 | CASSLSSTGELFF | TGTGCCAGCAGCTTGAGTTCCACCGGGGAGCTGTTTTTT
- | TRBJ1-2 | - | TRBV6-5 | CASKPSDSNYGYTF | TGTGCCAGCAAACCCTCGGACAGTAACTATGGCTACACCTTC
TRBD1 | TRBJ1-4 | - | TRBV5-3 | CARSLGDRELYNEKLFF | TGTGCCAGAAGCTTGGGTGACAGGGAGCTGTATAATGAAAAACTGTTTTTT
TRBD2 | TRBJ2-5 | - | TRBV7-2 | CASSLSLAGSGETQYF | TGTGCCAGCAGCTTAAGTCTAGCGGGTTCTGGGGAGACCCAGTACTTC
TRBD2 | TRBJ2-1 | few | TRBV5-6 | CASSWTSGKDEQFF | TGTGCCAGCAGCTGGACTAGCGGGAAGGATGAGCAGTTCTTC
- | TRBJ2-3 | - | TRBV5-1 | CASSLVAQPTDTQYF | TGCGCCAGCAGCTTGGTTGCACAGCCCACAGATACGCAGTATTTT